This entry lists 10 T cell receptor beta chains sequenced from one sample in a study of blood T cell repertoires in COVID-19. Clones were sequenced by immunoSEQ multiplex PCR, and TCRdb holds only the in-frame ones, with some missing. The repertoire holds about 210,000 clones, with roughly four fifths as singletons. The sample taken for sequencing was peripheral blood. The receptors were sampled from a woman of 80 years or more with COVID-19, enrolled during active disease.

CDR3 residues: CASRSRGGPVNEQFF. The CDR3 nucleotides are TGCGCCAGCAGATCTAGGGGAGGGCCTGTCAATGAGCAGTTCTTC. The chain employs TRBV5-1 and TRBJ2-1, with TRBD2 matching over 7 bases. The CDR3 has 15 amino acids. Trimming at V came to 5 bases and at J to 6 bases, leaving 11 bases not matched to a gene. Germline V lookup: CDR1 SGHRS, CDR2 YFSETQ.

This rearrangement joins TRBV20-1 to TRBJ1-2; 7 bases fit TRBD1. The CDR3 runs to 10 residues. After removal of 6 bases from V and 5 bases from J, the junction contained 0 bases not matched to a gene. Germline loops: CDR1 DFQATT, CDR2 SNEGSKA (reference sequence). The DNA for the CDR3 is TGCAGTGCGGGACAGTATGGCTACACCTTC. It translates to CSAGQYGYTF.

The rearrangement uses TRBV4-2 and TRBJ1-1; D is uncertain. Germline V gives CDR1 LGHNA, CDR2 YNFKEQ. Deletions cut 2 bases from V and 4 bases from J, with 11 bases between. CDR3 length: 14 residues. CDR3 in DNA: TGTGCCAGCAGCCAACACCTCCGGGTCACTGAAGCTTTCTTT. It encodes CASSQHLRVTEAFF.

The gene calls are TRBV12-3 or TRBV12-4 and TRBJ1-2, with D unresolved. The CDR3 is made up of 12 amino acids. Deletions cut 2 bases from V and 5 bases from J, with 6 bases between. The chain's CDR3 is CASSLMEYGYTF. The CDR3 DNA reads as TGTGCCAGCAGTTTAATGGAGTATGGCTACACCTTC.

V usage is TRBV6-5 and J usage is TRBJ1-3, with a possible D match to TRBD1 (6 bases). This CDR3 has 14 amino acids. Germline-derived CDR1 and CDR2 are MNHEY and SVGAGI. The V end was cut by 6 bases, the J end by 0 bases, with 9 bases between. The CDR3 reads CASSPTGSGNTIYF. The CDR3 nucleotides read TGTGCCAGCAGCCCGACAGGCTCTGGAAACACCATATATTTT.

This sequence joins TRBV28 and TRBJ2-2, with TRBD2 as a possible D gene (5 bases). Trimming took 2 bases from V and 6 from J, leaving 13 bases between them. CDR3 length: 15 residues. CDR1 is MDHEN, CDR2 SYDVKM, per germline. In nucleotides, the CDR3 is TGTGCCAGCAGTTTAGGCGGGTATAGTGCCGGGGAGCTGTTTTTT. Translation gives CASSLGGYSAGELFF.

V gene TRBV12-3 or TRBV12-4 combines with J gene TRBJ1-4; tentative D call: TRBD1 (5 bases). This CDR3 has 12 amino acids. Trimming took off 5 bases at V and 7 bases at J, with 8 bases between the two ends. The CDR3 loop reads CASSTGFEKLFF. The DNA of the CDR3 is TGTGCCAGCAGTACAGGTTTTGAAAAACTGTTTTTT.

The rearrangement uses TRBV9 and TRBJ2-7, with 7 positions matching TRBD2. CDR1 is SGDLS and CDR2 is YYNGEE in the germline V gene. The CDR3 extends over 15 amino acids. Trimming at V came to 4 bases and at J to 0 bases, leaving 7 bases not matched to a gene. The CDR3 here is CASSLRDYTSYEQYF. The CDR3 bases are TGTGCCAGCAGCCTCCGGGACTATACCTCCTACGAGCAGTACTTC.

DNA of the CDR3: TGTGCCAGCAGTGCCACAGGGGACAGCTATGGCTACACCTTC. Translation gives CASSATGDSYGYTF. V is TRBV2 and J is TRBJ1-2; 7 bases map to TRBD1. The CDR3 covers 14 residues. Germline V gene sequence: CDR1 SNHLY, CDR2 FYNNEI. Trimming cost V 4 bases and J 4 bases; bases outside gene matches: 6. Supplemented by reference TRBV2 and TRBJ1-2, the full variable domain reads EPEVTQTPSHQVTQMGQEVILRCVPISNHLYFYWYRQILGQKVEFLVSFYNNEISEKSEIFDDQFSVERPDGSNFTLKIRSTKLEDSAMYFCASSATGDSYGYTFGSGTRLTVV.

The V call is TRBV14, the J call TRBJ2-2; TRBD1 matches at 8 bases. J gave up 4 bases and V 7 bases, and 11 bases lay outside the gene matches. Germline V gives CDR1 SGHDN, CDR2 FVKESK. The CDR3 loop spans 16 amino acids. For the CDR3, the DNA is TGTGCCAGCACGACCTTAGATACAGGGGGCACCGGGGAGCTGTTTTTT. Translation gives CASTTLDTGGTGELFF.